The 24 T cell receptor beta chains in this list originate from one sample, sequenced in a study of early T cells in non-severe SARS-CoV-2 infection. TCRdb analysed the 5' RACE reads with MiXCR anew, one entry per CDR3 protein. The sample includes about 79,000 distinct CDR3 sequences, about 12% of them seen just once. Sequenced material: whole blood. The receptors stem from an adult who was a healthcare worker with PCR-confirmed SARS-CoV-2 infection or an uninfected control (not recorded which).

The rearrangement joins TRBV11-3 to TRBJ2-3, with 8 bases that match TRBD2. The CDR3 consists of 16 residues. V gave up 1 base and J gave up 0 bases; unmatched junction bases: 3. The germline V gene has CDR1 SGHNT and CDR2 YENEEA. The CDR3 loop reads CASSLGLASSTDTQYF. The CDR3 DNA reads as TGTGCCAGCAGCTTAGGACTAGCGAGTAGCACAGATACGCAGTATTTT.

This clonotype has more than one count but fewer than ten. This chain connects TRBV20-1 to TRBJ1-1; no definite D call. The ends were cut back, 3 bases at V and 2 bases at J, with 7 bases in the middle. CDR3 length equals 12 residues. Per the germline V gene, CDR1 is DFQATT and CDR2 is SNEGSKA (reference sequence). CDR3 loop: CSASEGNTEAFF. CDR3 sequence (DNA): TGCAGTGCTAGCGAGGGTAACACTGAAGCTTTCTTT.

The chain recombines TRBV28 with TRBJ2-1; D might be TRBD2 (6 bases). The germline V gene encodes CDR1 MDHEN and CDR2 SYDVKM. Trimming cost V 1 base and J 1 base, with 11 bases left between them. The CDR3 contains 16 residues. The CDR3 sequence: CASSLYGGKSYNEQFF. CDR3 nucleotides: TGTGCCAGCAGTTTATACGGCGGGAAATCCTACAATGAGCAGTTCTTC. The whole variable domain, remainder taken from reference TRBV28 and TRBJ2-1, is DVKVTQSSRYLVKRTGEKVFLECVQDMDHENMFWYRQDPGLGLRLIYFSYDVKMKEKGDIPEGYSVSREKKERFSLILESASTNQTSMYLCASSLYGGKSYNEQFFGPGTRLTVL.

This clonotype appeared a few times. This sequence joins TRBV7-9 and TRBJ1-1; 7 bases map to TRBD1. The CDR3 length is 14 residues. Germline-derived CDR1 and CDR2 are SEHNR and FQNEAQ (reference sequence). V gave up 0 bases and J gave up 3 bases; unmatched junction bases: 1. The DNA for the CDR3 is TGTGCCAGCAGCTTAGCAGGGGGCCACACTGAAGCTTTCTTT. Translating gives CASSLAGGHTEAFF. Variable domain in full (rest from reference TRBV7-9 and TRBJ1-1): DTGVSQNPRHKITKRGQNVTFRCDPISEHNRLYWYRQTLGQGPEFLTYFQNEAQLEKSRLLSDRFSAERPKGSFSTLEIQRTEQGDSAMYLCASSLAGGHTEAFFGQGTRLTVV.

This clonotype has more than one count but fewer than ten. The CDR3 here is CSARDFETPRYEQYF. In DNA form, the CDR3 reads TGCAGTGCTAGAGACTTCGAGACCCCACGCTACGAGCAGTACTTC. The chain couples TRBV20-1 to TRBJ2-7; unclear D gene. The germline V gene has CDR1 DFQATT and CDR2 SNEGSKA (reference sequence). This CDR3 has 15 residues. V lost 0 bases to trimming and J lost 3 bases, with 15 bases between them.

This clonotype was counted ten times or more. V is TRBV18 and J is TRBJ2-4; D tentatively fits TRBD1 or TRBD2 (5 bases each). Germline V lookup: CDR1 KGHSH, CDR2 LQKENI. The CDR3 sequence is 15 residues long. Trimming cost V 0 bases and J 7 bases, with 13 bases left between them. CDR3 loop: CASSPPEDTVNIQYF. As DNA, the CDR3 is TGTGCCAGCTCACCACCGGAGGACACAGTGAACATTCAGTACTTC.

This clonotype has only a few counts. The chain carries TRBV7-2 and TRBJ1-2, with D tentatively TRBD1 (6 bases). Germline V gives CDR1 SGHTA, CDR2 FQGNSA. V dropped 8 bases and J dropped 2 bases, with 9 bases sitting between them. The CDR3 length is 12 residues. The DNA for the CDR3 is TGTGCCAGCGGGGGCGAAAACTATGGCTACACCTTC. Encoded protein: CASGGENYGYTF.

This clonotype was counted once. This chain joins TRBV16 and TRBJ2-7; D might be TRBD1 (6 bases). V was clipped by 3 bases and J by 3 bases, with 24 bases between them. Germline CDR1 reads KGHSY; CDR2 reads FQNENV. The CDR3 is made up of 18 amino acids. The CDR3 DNA reads TGTGCCAGCAGCCAGGGACCTAGTGAGCTGGGGGCGAACTACGAGCAGTACTTC. Translating gives CASSQGPSELGANYEQYF.

V gene TRBV24-1 combines with J gene TRBJ1-5, with 7 bases that match TRBD1. Germline V CDR1 and CDR2: KGHDR, SFDVKD. The CDR3 has 17 residues. The V and J ends lost 3 bases and 2 bases, in that order; junction bases with no gene match: 9. CDR3 DNA sequence: TGTGCCACCAGTGATCCCACCGACGGACAGGGCAATCAGCCCCAGCATTTT. This sequence encodes CATSDPTDGQGNQPQHF.

This clonotype was detected ten times or more. The chain joins TRBV6-1 to TRBJ1-6; 7 bases are shared with TRBD1. The CDR3 has 16 amino acids. V shed 6 bases and J 6 bases; nucleotides not matched to a gene: 11. Looked up from germline, CDR1 is MNHNS and CDR2 is SASEGT. This chain's CDR3 is CASRPSPGQLNSPLHF. As DNA, the CDR3 is TGTGCCAGCAGACCCTCCCCGGGACAGCTTAATTCACCCCTCCACTTT.

This clonotype appeared many times. The chain links TRBV6-6 to TRBJ1-1; 10 nucleotides align to TRBD1. Germline CDR1 reads MNHNY; CDR2 reads SVGAGI (reference sequence). The CDR3 is made up of 14 amino acids. Trimming at V came to 10 bases and at J to 0 bases, leaving 5 bases not matched to a gene. In DNA form, the CDR3 reads TGTGCCATCCGGGACAGGGGAATGAACACTGAAGCTTTCTTT. It codes for CAIRDRGMNTEAFF.

This clonotype was seen only a few times. The rearrangement links TRBV7-2 to TRBJ1-1, with D tentatively TRBD1 (6 bases). CDR1 SGHTA and CDR2 FQGNSA come from the germline V gene. The V gene lost 2 bases and the J gene lost 5 bases, with 15 bases spanning the gap. The CDR3 loop spans 15 amino acids. The CDR3 here is CASSLRGKGKTEAFF. The CDR3 DNA sequence: TGTGCCAGCAGCTTAAGGGGGAAAGGAAAAACTGAAGCTTTCTTT.

This chain connects TRBV5-1 to TRBJ2-3; TRBD2 aligns across 9 bases. J was trimmed by 4 bases and V by 6 bases; bases with no gene match: 6. The CDR3 is 14 residues long. Looked up from germline, CDR1 is SGHRS and CDR2 is YFSETQ. The CDR3 is CASTAGGSADTQYF. Here the CDR3 DNA reads TGCGCCAGCACAGCGGGAGGTTCCGCAGATACGCAGTATTTT. The entire variable domain, with the rest obtained from reference TRBV5-1 and TRBJ2-3, is as follows: KAGVTQTPRYLIKTRGQQVTLSCSPISGHRSVSWYQQTPGQGLQFLFEYFSETQRNKGNFPGRFSGRQFSNSRSEMNVSTLELGDSALYLCASTAGGSADTQYFGPGTRLTVL.

The chain employs TRBV7-9 and TRBJ1-1; no definite D call. This CDR3 is built from 14 residues. The ends were cut back, 1 base at V and 1 base at J, with 7 bases in the middle. Germline loops: CDR1 SEHNR, CDR2 FQNEAQ (reference sequence). The chain's CDR3 is CASSLETANTEAFF. The CDR3 DNA is TGTGCCAGCAGCTTAGAAACAGCGAACACTGAAGCTTTCTTT.

This clonotype was seen many times. The gene calls are TRBV18 and TRBJ2-7; TRBD2 matches at 8 bases. Trimming removed 5 bases from V and 3 bases from J; junction bases left unmatched: 9. The CDR3 has 15 residues. Germline CDR1 and CDR2: KGHSH and LQKENI. The DNA of the CDR3 is TGTGCCAGCTCATCCGGGACTAGTGGCCTCTACGAGCAGTACTTC. This codes for CASSSGTSGLYEQYF.

The sample holds many counts of this clonotype. V usage is TRBV18 and J usage is TRBJ2-2, with D possibly matching TRBD2 (5 bases). V was shortened by 2 bases and J by 9 bases, with 16 bases between the two germline ends. The CDR3 loop spans 15 amino acids. Germline assignment: CDR1 KGHSH and CDR2 LQKENI. The CDR3 reads CASSPERLNSRELFF. The CDR3 nucleotides read TGTGCCAGCTCACCAGAAAGACTAAATTCCCGGGAGCTGTTTTTT.

This clonotype was seen at least ten times. The chain links TRBV18 to TRBJ1-5; D unresolved. Germline lookup yields CDR1 KGHSH and CDR2 LQKENI. V was pared by 4 bases and J by 1 base, with 8 bases between. This CDR3 is 14 amino acids long. CDR3 nucleotide sequence: TGTGCCAGCTCACTAACCCAGAGCAATCAGCCCCAGCATTTT. Its protein product is CASSLTQSNQPQHF.

This clonotype was seen ten or more times. The rearrangement links TRBV5-1 to TRBJ2-7; TRBD1 might be the D (5 bases). This CDR3 comprises 12 residues. The V gene lost 3 bases and the J gene lost 4 bases, with 8 bases spanning the gap. Germline lookup yields CDR1 SGHRS and CDR2 YFSETQ. The CDR3 protein is CASSSGQYEQYF. The CDR3 DNA follows: TGCGCCAGCAGCTCAGGGCAATACGAGCAGTACTTC.

V and J are TRBV7-2 and TRBJ2-1, with D maybe TRBD2 (5 bases). CDR1 and CDR2 (germline): SGHTA, FQGNSA. This CDR3 has 16 amino acids. Between the trimmed V and J ends, which lost 4 bases and 0 bases, there was a span of 13 bases. This chain's CDR3 is CASSSRRGNSYNEQFF. CDR3 bases: TGTGCCAGCAGCTCCCGACGGGGAAACTCCTACAATGAGCAGTTCTTC.

This clonotype was detected many times. This chain joins TRBV7-3 and TRBJ2-3; D uncertain. The CDR3 is 14 residues long. The germline gives CDR1 SGHTA, CDR2 FQGTGA. V dropped 5 bases and J dropped 0 bases, with 9 bases sitting between them. CDR3 sequence: CASSPLSSTDTQYF. The DNA for the CDR3 is TGTGCCAGCAGCCCTCTGTCCAGCACAGATACGCAGTATTTT.

V and J are TRBV7-9 and TRBJ2-7, with D possibly matching TRBD1 (6 bases). V dropped 6 bases and J dropped 1 base, with 19 bases sitting between them. In germline, CDR1 is SEHNR, CDR2 FQNEAQ (reference sequence). The CDR3 is 16 residues long. The CDR3: CASSGQFFRGSYEQYF. CDR3 coding DNA: TGTGCCAGCAGTGGACAGTTTTTTCGAGGATCCTACGAGCAGTACTTC.

This clonotype was seen more than once but under ten times. V and J are TRBV3-1 and TRBJ1-2; D is uncertain. Trimming cost V 0 bases and J 8 bases, with 10 bases left between them. Germline-derived CDR1 and CDR2 are LGHDT and YNNKEL (reference sequence). The CDR3 sequence is 13 residues long. CDR3 sequence reads: CASSQEGKTGYTF. CDR3 in DNA: TGTGCCAGCAGCCAAGAGGGGAAGACGGGCTACACCTTC.

The rearrangement links TRBV29-1 to TRBJ1-2; D uncertain. The CDR3 runs 13 residues. Trimming took off 3 bases at V and 4 bases at J, with 12 bases between the two ends. CDR1 and CDR2 (germline): SQVTM, ANQGSEA. CDR3 sequence (DNA): TGCAGCGTTGATCGGGCAGGCGCCTATGGCTACACCTTC. It encodes CSVDRAGAYGYTF.

There are a few counts of this clonotype. V and J are TRBV3-1 and TRBJ1-3; D perhaps matches TRBD1 (5 bases). The CDR3 has 15 residues. Trimming removed 1 base from V and 4 bases from J, with 11 bases in between. Germline V CDR1 and CDR2: LGHDT, YNNKEL (reference sequence). The CDR3 protein is CASSQVSQGGNTIYF. The CDR3 nucleotides are TGTGCCAGCAGCCAAGTCTCTCAGGGCGGAAACACCATATATTTT.